These 27 T cell receptor beta chains originate from one sample sequenced in a study of siplizumab effects on memory and regulatory T cells. Only in-frame clones appear in the TCRdb table, and some are missing; sequencing was by immunoSEQ multiplex PCR. The sample shows some 41,000 clones, 89% of them seen only once. The sample was naive CD4+ T cells sorted from blood. The source is a human donor in good health.

The rearrangement joins TRBV7-3 to TRBJ2-3, with 11 bases fitting TRBD2. This CDR3 region has 14 residues. With V trimmed by 7 bases and J by 2 bases, 2 bases remained unmatched. Germline loops: CDR1 SGHTA, CDR2 FQGTGA. The CDR3 loop is CASKLAGATDTQYF. The CDR3 DNA sequence: TGTGCCAGCAAACTAGCGGGAGCCACAGATACGCAGTATTTT.

The chain combines TRBV18 with TRBJ2-3, with TRBD1 matching over 7 bases. Trimming removed 3 bases from V and 2 bases from J; junction bases left unmatched: 8. The germline V gene has CDR1 KGHSH and CDR2 LQKENI. The CDR3 extends over 16 amino acids. As DNA, the CDR3 is TGTGCCAGCTCACCTCTAGTCGGACAGGTCACAGATACGCAGTATTTT. It is translated as CASSPLVGQVTDTQYF.

This sequence joins TRBV19 and TRBJ2-2; 8 bases fit TRBD1. The germline CDR1 and CDR2 sequences are LNHDA and SQIVND (reference sequence). Unmatched junction bases numbered 4, after V lost 6 bases and J lost 1 base. The CDR3 contains 15 residues. The chain's CDR3 is CASSTGTGNTGELFF. The CDR3 DNA sequence: TGTGCCAGTAGCACCGGGACAGGGAACACCGGGGAGCTGTTTTTT.

The chain has TRBV6-1 and TRBJ2-5; D remains unclear. CDR3 size: 13 residues. Per germline, CDR1 MNHNS and CDR2 SASEGT. V lost 5 bases, J lost 5 bases, and 12 bases lay in between. Here the CDR3 reads CASSPSPFETQYF. The CDR3 DNA is TGTGCCAGCAGTCCCTCCCCATTCGAGACCCAGTACTTC.

The chain is built from TRBV7-2 and TRBJ1-1, with 10 nucleotides matching TRBD1. The germline CDR1 and CDR2 sequences are SGHTA and FQGNSA. Trimming removed 5 bases from V and 5 bases from J; junction bases left unmatched: 8. The CDR3 sequence is 15 residues long. DNA of the CDR3: TGTGCCAGCAGCCCTCGACAGGGGGCTGGAACTGAAGCTTTCTTT. It yields the protein CASSPRQGAGTEAFF. Combining the CDR3 with reference TRBV7-2 and TRBJ1-1 gives the whole variable domain GAGVSQSPSNKVTEKGKDVELRCDPISGHTALYWYRQSLGQGLEFLIYFQGNSAPDKSGLPSDRFSAERTGGSVSTLTIQRTQQEDSAVYLCASSPRQGAGTEAFFGQGTRLTVV.

This chain uses TRBV30 with TRBJ2-1, with D unclear. Germline CDR1 and CDR2: GTSNPN and SVGIG (reference sequence). The V end lost 5 bases, the J end lost 5 bases, and 7 bases lay between the germline ends. The CDR3 loop spans 11 amino acids. The CDR3 sequence: CAWWRDNEQFF. CDR3 bases: TGTGCCTGGTGGCGAGACAATGAGCAGTTCTTC.

As DNA, the CDR3 is TGCAGCGTTGAAGGGAACAGGGTGGGCCATGAGCAGTTCTTC. Protein product: CSVEGNRVGHEQFF. V and J are TRBV29-1 and TRBJ2-1, with a tentative D call TRBD1 (6 bases). CDR1 is SQVTM, CDR2 ANQGSEA, per germline. V was clipped by 1 base and J by 8 bases, with 15 bases between them. CDR3 length: 14 amino acids.

V usage is TRBV30 and J usage is TRBJ2-3; 7 bases align to TRBD2. From germline, CDR1 is GTSNPN and CDR2 SVGIG (reference sequence). The CDR3 spans 15 residues. With 2 bases clipped from V and 6 bases from J, the junction kept 11 bases outside the gene matches. The CDR3 DNA reads as TGTGCCTGGAGTAAGTGGGAGGGCCTTAGGGATACGCAGTATTTT. Protein: CAWSKWEGLRDTQYF.

This clone was recorded once. The chain joins TRBV9 to TRBJ1-4; 10 positions match TRBD1. J was trimmed by 7 bases and V by 4 bases; bases with no gene match: 10. The CDR3 totals 16 residues. From germline, CDR1 is SGDLS and CDR2 YYNGEE. CDR3 nucleotide sequence: TGTGCCAGCAGCCGGGACAGGGGCCCCCCCGGTGAAAAACTGTTTTTT. Protein sequence: CASSRDRGPPGEKLFF.

The chain is built from TRBV2 and TRBJ1-5, with 7 bases identical to TRBD1. V dropped 9 bases and J dropped 5; count of bases not matched to a gene: 10. This CDR3 region has 14 residues. The germline V gene encodes CDR1 SNHLY and CDR2 FYNNEI. This CDR3 is CASSTRGTDQPQHF. CDR3 sequence (DNA): TGTGCCAGTAGCACGAGGGGGACAGATCAGCCCCAGCATTTT.

The chain recombines TRBV6-5 with TRBJ2-7, with D unresolved. CDR3 length: 15 amino acids. Looked up from germline, CDR1 is MNHEY and CDR2 is SVGAGI. V gave up 0 bases and J gave up 3 bases, with 12 bases separating them. DNA for the CDR3: TGTGCCAGCAGTTACTCGTCAGTCGTTTTCTACGAGCAGTACTTC. Translating it yields CASSYSSVVFYEQYF.

The chain links TRBV7-2 to TRBJ2-7; D perhaps matches TRBD2 (6 bases). Per the germline V gene, CDR1 is SGHTA and CDR2 is FQGNSA. The CDR3 covers 18 residues. The germline V and J ends were trimmed by 1 base and 3 bases, with 22 bases remaining between them. CDR3 amino acids: CASSLEAEGKRQLYEQYF. The CDR3 DNA follows: TGTGCCAGCAGCTTAGAAGCGGAGGGGAAGCGTCAACTCTACGAGCAGTACTTC. Full variable domain (rest looked up from reference TRBV7-2 and TRBJ2-7): GAGVSQSPSNKVTEKGKDVELRCDPISGHTALYWYRQSLGQGLEFLIYFQGNSAPDKSGLPSDRFSAERTGGSVSTLTIQRTQQEDSAVYLCASSLEAEGKRQLYEQYFGPGTRLTVT.

CDR3 in amino acids: CASSVGGWVNTEAFF. The CDR3 region has the DNA TGTGCCAGCAGCGTAGGAGGCTGGGTGAACACTGAAGCTTTCTTT. The chain employs TRBV9 and TRBJ1-1; D is unclear. The germline V gene encodes CDR1 SGDLS and CDR2 YYNGEE. The CDR3 extends over 15 amino acids. The ends were cut back, 0 bases at V and 0 bases at J, with 9 bases in the middle.

The J gene is TRBJ2-7, the V gene TRBV9; D perhaps matches TRBD2 (5 bases). In germline, CDR1 is SGDLS, CDR2 YYNGEE. The CDR3 sequence is 15 residues long. V was trimmed by 4 bases and J by 0 bases, leaving 14 bases between them. In nucleotides, the CDR3 is TGTGCCAGCAGCCCTCGAGGAGGCCTCTCCTACGAGCAGTACTTC. This sequence encodes CASSPRGGLSYEQYF.

The chain recombines TRBV9 with TRBJ1-1, with D hard to call. The V end was cut by 2 bases, the J end by 0 bases, with 5 bases between. The CDR3 covers 13 residues. Germline values: CDR1 SGDLS, CDR2 YYNGEE. As DNA, the CDR3 is TGTGCCAGCAGCGTTAGTATGAACACTGAAGCTTTCTTT. Its protein is CASSVSMNTEAFF. Combining the CDR3 with reference TRBV9 and TRBJ1-1 gives the whole variable domain DSGVTQTPKHLITATGQRVTLRCSPRSGDLSVYWYQQSLDQGLQFLIQYYNGEERAKGNILERFSAQQFPDLHSELNLSSLELGDSALYFCASSVSMNTEAFFGQGTRLTVV.

This chain joins TRBV27 and TRBJ2-2; 9 bases fit TRBD1. Germline trimming cut 7 bases from V and 3 bases from J; bases unmatched to any gene: 6. Germline V gene data show CDR1 as MNHEY and CDR2 as SMNVEV (reference sequence). This CDR3 has 15 residues. This CDR3 is CASTRWDRDTGELFF. DNA for the CDR3: TGTGCCAGCACCCGCTGGGACAGGGACACCGGGGAGCTGTTTTTT.

The rearrangement joins TRBV18 to TRBJ2-3; 8 positions agree with TRBD2. With 3 bases clipped from V and 0 bases from J, the junction kept 14 bases outside the gene matches. This CDR3 comprises 19 residues. Germline assignment: CDR1 KGHSH and CDR2 LQKENI. The CDR3 DNA sequence: TGTGCCAGCTCACCTCTTCCCCGGGCTAGCGGGTACAGCACAGATACGCAGTATTTT. It codes for CASSPLPRASGYSTDTQYF.

V usage is TRBV10-3 and J usage is TRBJ2-2; TRBD2 might be the D (6 bases). This CDR3 has 14 residues. With 11 bases removed from V and 7 bases from J, the gap between germline ends came to 20 bases. CDR1 and CDR2 from the germline V gene are ENHRY and SYGVKD. The CDR3 loop reads CAPRPWEEGGELFF. The CDR3 DNA is TGTGCCCCCCGACCTTGGGAGGAAGGCGGGGAGCTGTTTTTT.

This clone was seen once. The CDR3 is CASSAGQGELRPQPQHF. CDR3 DNA: TGTGCCAGCAGTGCCGGACAGGGGGAATTGAGGCCCCAGCCCCAGCATTTT. V gene TRBV28 combines with J gene TRBJ1-5; 10 bases fit TRBD1. V shed 5 bases, J shed 7 bases, and the junction held 14 bases outside the gene matches. The CDR3 spans 17 residues. Germline assignment: CDR1 MDHEN and CDR2 SYDVKM.

The chain is built from TRBV5-4 and TRBJ2-5; D may be TRBD2 (5 bases). The CDR3 spans 13 residues. In germline, CDR1 is SGHNT, CDR2 YYREEE (reference sequence). V was cut by 3 bases and J by 5 bases, with 11 bases left in between. The chain's CDR3 is CASSWGVSETQYF. Written as DNA, the CDR3 is TGTGCCAGCAGCTGGGGAGTCAGTGAGACCCAGTACTTC.

V is TRBV7-2 and J is TRBJ1-1; 7 bases fit TRBD1. Germline V CDR1 and CDR2: SGHTA, FQGNSA. V lost 7 bases to trimming and J lost 11 bases; unmatched junction nucleotides: 13. The CDR3 is 13 amino acids. CDR3 region: CASTTEGALRAFF. The CDR3 DNA is TGTGCCAGCACCACCGAGGGGGCTCTTCGGGCTTTCTTT. Looking up the rest from reference TRBV7-2 and TRBJ1-1 gives the full variable domain: GAGVSQSPSNKVTEKGKDVELRCDPISGHTALYWYRQSLGQGLEFLIYFQGNSAPDKSGLPSDRFSAERTGGSVSTLTIQRTQQEDSAVYLCASTTEGALRAFFGQGTRLTVV.

The chain has TRBV29-1 and TRBJ1-2; D not certain. V lost 2 bases, J lost 0 bases, and 7 bases lay in between. CDR3 size: 13 residues. Germline CDR1 and CDR2: SQVTM and ANQGSEA. CDR3 in DNA: TGCAGCGTTGAACGGTCGACTAACTATGGCTACACCTTC. Protein product: CSVERSTNYGYTF.

The rearrangement uses TRBV19 and TRBJ2-3, with D uncertain. The germline V gene has CDR1 LNHDA and CDR2 SQIVND (reference sequence). The CDR3 length is 12 residues. V was pared by 8 bases and J by 0 bases, with 6 bases between. The CDR3 coding sequence is TGTGCCAGTTCTGCTAGCACAGATACGCAGTATTTT. It codes for CASSASTDTQYF.

This sequence joins TRBV9 and TRBJ1-2; D not resolved. The CDR3 spans 14 residues. The germline CDR1 and CDR2 sequences are SGDLS and YYNGEE. The V gene lost 1 base and the J gene lost 7 bases, with 14 bases spanning the gap. Written as DNA, the CDR3 is TGTGCCAGCAGCGTACTGGACGGAGTTATTGGCTACACCTTC. Protein: CASSVLDGVIGYTF. Combining the CDR3 with reference TRBV9 and TRBJ1-2 gives the whole variable domain DSGVTQTPKHLITATGQRVTLRCSPRSGDLSVYWYQQSLDQGLQFLIQYYNGEERAKGNILERFSAQQFPDLHSELNLSSLELGDSALYFCASSVLDGVIGYTFGSGTRLTVV.

Note on this clone: One end of the junction is discordant with germline, which a read error may explain. This chain links TRBV19 with TRBJ2-3; TRBD1 matches 8 bases. This CDR3 has 17 residues. Germline CDR1 reads LNHDA; CDR2 reads SQIVND (reference sequence). The CDR3 nucleotides are TGTACCAGTAGGACCCCCGGACAGGGTGCTAGCACAGATACGCAGTATTTT. This translates into CTSRTPGQGASTDTQYF.

The chain links TRBV7-3 to TRBJ2-1, with 11 bases lining up with TRBD2. This CDR3 contains 19 residues. V shed 4 bases and J 1 base; nucleotides not matched to a gene: 12. Per germline, CDR1 SGHTA and CDR2 FQGTGA. The CDR3 region has the DNA TGTGCCAGCAGCTCTCCGGAGACTAGCGGGACCCTATCCTACAATGAGCAGTTCTTC. Encoded protein: CASSSPETSGTLSYNEQFF. Combining the CDR3 with reference TRBV7-3 and TRBJ2-1 gives the whole variable domain GAGVSQTPSNKVTEKGKYVELRCDPISGHTALYWYRQSLGQGPEFLIYFQGTGAADDSGLPNDRFFAVRPEGSVSTLKIQRTERGDSAVYLCASSSPETSGTLSYNEQFFGPGTRLTVL.

V and J are TRBV7-9 and TRBJ2-7, with no clear D. V lost 1 base and J lost 7, with 11 bases in between. This CDR3 contains 13 residues. Germline CDR1 SEHNR, CDR2 FQNEAQ (reference sequence). In DNA, the CDR3 is TGTGCCAGCAGCTTAGTGCCCCTAGGAGAGCAGTACTTC. Translation gives CASSLVPLGEQYF.